This TCR beta chain was sequenced during a study of PD-1 blockade in classical Hodgkin lymphoma. Germline lookup yields CDR1 SGDLS and CDR2 YYNGEE. Trimming pared 0 bases from V and 1 base from J, leaving 8 bases between. This CDR3 has 15 amino acids. To note about this clone: Antigen: not known.

Each patient experienced a relapse that followed autologous stem cell transplantation, and brentuximab vedotin exposure varied. Thawed PBMCs were the source of CD8+ T cells, obtained through magnetic negative selection. Study results and caveats: Repertoire differences lack defined causes, possibly disease activity or prior therapy.

The repertoire was sequenced with immunoSEQ multiplex PCR; TCRdb's copy has only in-frame clones and lacks some. Here the sample spans roughly 1,900 clones, approximately 82% being singletons. This clonotype was sampled from a human donor with classical Hodgkin lymphoma. The specimen was CD8+ T cells from blood, collected at baseline. The chain recombines TRBV9 with TRBJ2-1, with D hard to call. The CDR3 spells CASSVGVGSYNEQFF. CDR3 in DNA: TGTGCCAGCAGCGTAGGGGTAGGGTCCTACAATGAGCAGTTCTTC. Full variable domain (missing parts from reference TRBV9 and TRBJ2-1): DSGVTQTPKHLITATGQRVTLRCSPRSGDLSVYWYQQSLDQGLQFLIQYYNGEERAKGNILERFSAQQFPDLHSELNLSSLELGDSALYFCASSVGVGSYNEQFFGPGTRLTVL.